A selection of T cell receptor beta chains follows, all from one sample in a study of T-cell reconstitution after alpha-beta-depleted transplantation in children. TCRdb recomputed calls from the PCR reads with MiXCR, one row per CDR3 protein. The data show fewer than 700,000 distinct CDR3 sequences, about an eighth seen once. Sequencing used PBMCs, mostly from graft donor cells, obtained 360 days after TCRalphabeta/CD19-depleted stem cell transplant. These TCRs come from a male patient between 10 and 17 years old who had a stem cell transplant for acute myeloid leukemia, so the T cells may come from the graft donor. Each CDR3 is given with its conserved first and last residue. The order of the fields is J gene, V gene, clone size, D gene, CDR3 protein, CDR3 DNA. A D gene is named only where the DNA matches it firmly. Rows may omit the clone size; those that give it use once, few, many or a size class.

j_call: TRBJ2-7
v_call: TRBV25-1
clone_size: NA
d_call: NA
cdr3_aa: CASSELEQRNREQYF
cdr3_nt: TGTGCCAGCAGTGAATTGGAGCAAAGGAACCGCGAGCAGTACTTC

j_call: TRBJ2-5
v_call: TRBV27
clone_size: NA
d_call: NA
cdr3_aa: CASSLSGQVVETQYF
cdr3_nt: TGTGCCAGCAGTTTATCGGGGCAGGTGGTGGAGACCCAGTACTTC

j_call: TRBJ2-7
v_call: TRBV29-1
clone_size: many
d_call: TRBD2
cdr3_aa: CSVEWVAGGTYEQYF
cdr3_nt: TGCAGCGTTGAATGGGTAGCGGGAGGGACCTACGAGCAGTACTTC

j_call: TRBJ2-6
v_call: TRBV5-1
clone_size: many
d_call: NA
cdr3_aa: CASSSITGLSGANVLTF
cdr3_nt: TGCGCCAGCAGCTCGATCACAGGCCTCTCTGGGGCCAACGTCCTGACTTTC

j_call: TRBJ2-3
v_call: TRBV5-5
clone_size: few
d_call: NA
cdr3_aa: CASSFRQTVDTQYF
cdr3_nt: TGTGCCAGCAGCTTCAGGCAGACGGTAGATACGCAGTATTTT

j_call: TRBJ2-2
v_call: TRBV20-1
clone_size: NA
d_call: TRBD2
cdr3_aa: CSARTAGAINGELFF
cdr3_nt: TGCAGTGCTCGTACAGCGGGAGCGATTAACGGGGAGCTGTTTTTT

j_call: TRBJ2-7
v_call: TRBV25-1
clone_size: NA
d_call: TRBD1
cdr3_aa: CASRAAGQGGEQYF
cdr3_nt: TGTGCCAGCAGAGCCGCAGGACAGGGGGGCGAGCAGTACTTC

j_call: TRBJ1-2
v_call: TRBV28
clone_size: NA
d_call: NA
cdr3_aa: CASSSSGRNYGYTF
cdr3_nt: TGTGCCAGCAGTAGTTCAGGGCGGAACTATGGCTACACCTTC

j_call: TRBJ2-7
v_call: TRBV10-3
clone_size: many
d_call: TRBD1
cdr3_aa: CAVGTGVSFEQYF
cdr3_nt: TGTGCCGTCGGTACAGGGGTATCTTTCGAGCAGTACTTC

j_call: TRBJ2-1
v_call: TRBV7-6
clone_size: many
d_call: NA
cdr3_aa: CASSFFERGYYNEQFF
cdr3_nt: TGTGCCAGCAGCTTTTTTGAGAGGGGGTACTACAATGAGCAGTTCTTC

j_call: TRBJ2-2
v_call: TRBV28
clone_size: few
d_call: TRBD2
cdr3_aa: CASSFPPTSGRARELFF
cdr3_nt: TGTGCCAGCAGTTTCCCCCCCACTAGCGGGAGGGCCCGGGAGCTGTTTTTT

j_call: TRBJ2-1
v_call: TRBV28
clone_size: NA
d_call: NA
cdr3_aa: CASSPPTRIDYNEQFF
cdr3_nt: TGTGCCAGCAGTCCCCCGACTAGAATCGACTACAATGAGCAGTTCTTC